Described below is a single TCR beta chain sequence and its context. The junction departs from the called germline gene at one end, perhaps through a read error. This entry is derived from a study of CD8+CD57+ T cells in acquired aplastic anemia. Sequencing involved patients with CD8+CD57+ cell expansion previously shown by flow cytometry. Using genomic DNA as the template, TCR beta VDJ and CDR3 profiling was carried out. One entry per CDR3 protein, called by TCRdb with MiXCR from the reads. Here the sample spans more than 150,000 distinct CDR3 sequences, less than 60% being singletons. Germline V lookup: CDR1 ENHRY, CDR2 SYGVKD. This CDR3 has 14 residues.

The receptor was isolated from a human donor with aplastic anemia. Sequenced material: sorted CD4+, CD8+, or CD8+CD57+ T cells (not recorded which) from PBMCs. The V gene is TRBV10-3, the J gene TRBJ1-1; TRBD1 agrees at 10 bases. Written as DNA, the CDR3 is TGTGCCACCAGCGACAGGGGGCAGGACACTGAGGCTTTCTTT. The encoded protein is CATSDRGQDTEAFF.